The 23 T cell receptor beta chains below all came from one sample that was sequenced in a study of T-cell reconstitution after alpha-beta-depleted transplantation in children. Unique molecular identifiers were used in preparing the TCRbeta library. TCRdb independently ran MiXCR on the PCR reads; one entry per CDR3 protein. The data show around 450,000 distinct CDR3 sequences, about a sixth seen once. Specimen: PBMCs, mostly from graft donor cells, collected 360 days after TCRalphabeta/CD19-depleted stem cell transplant. These TCRs come from a boy under three years old who had a stem cell transplant for Wiskott-Aldrich syndrome, so the T cells may come from the graft donor.

The CDR3: CASSQGDTPLQETQYF. For the CDR3, the DNA is TGCGCCAGCAGCCAAGGGGACACCCCGTTGCAAGAGACCCAGTACTTC. The V and J genes are TRBV4-1 and TRBJ2-5; D perhaps matches TRBD1 (6 bases). The germline V gene has CDR1 MGHRA and CDR2 YSYEKL. This CDR3 is built from 16 residues. V lost 1 base and J lost 2, with 14 bases in between.

The V call is TRBV5-1, the J call TRBJ2-3; D perhaps matches TRBD2 (5 bases). In germline, CDR1 is SGHRS, CDR2 YFSETQ. V lost 2 bases to trimming and J lost 1 base, with 11 bases between them. The CDR3 extends over 15 amino acids. The CDR3 reads CASSFGVEGTDTQYF. The CDR3 nucleotides are TGCGCCAGCAGCTTTGGGGTGGAGGGCACAGATACGCAGTATTTT.

The genes are TRBV12-3 or TRBV12-4 and TRBJ1-5; D unclear. Trimming removed 3 bases from V and 5 bases from J, with 8 bases in between. There are 13 residues in the CDR3. The CDR3 loop is CASSLLSDQPQHF. CDR3 DNA sequence: TGTGCCAGCAGTTTGCTGTCTGATCAGCCCCAGCATTTT.

This clonotype was found many times. The V and J genes are TRBV12-3 or TRBV12-4 and TRBJ2-2; D is tentatively TRBD1 or TRBD2 (5 bases each). CDR3 size: 17 residues. Trimming removed 6 bases from V and 3 bases from J, with 20 bases in between. The CDR3 nucleotides are TGTGCCAGCAGAGTAACAGGATTCGTGGAGGACACCGGGGAGCTGTTTTTT. It codes for CASRVTGFVEDTGELFF.

This clonotype turned up a few times. The chain couples TRBV4-1 to TRBJ1-6; no definite D call. The V end lost 1 base, the J end lost 9 bases, and 10 bases lay between the germline ends. Looked up from germline, CDR1 is MGHRA and CDR2 is YSYEKL. The CDR3 is made up of 14 amino acids. For the CDR3, the DNA is TGCGCCAGCAGCCAAGTTGGTACTGGTTCACCCCTCCACTTT. Translated, it gives CASSQVGTGSPLHF.

The rearrangement links TRBV20-1 to TRBJ2-1, with 10 bases that match TRBD2. V dropped 3 bases and J dropped 10; count of bases not matched to a gene: 9. Per the germline V gene, CDR1 is DFQATT and CDR2 is SNEGSKA (reference sequence). CDR3 size: 14 residues. CDR3 coding DNA: TGCAGTGCTAGTTCGAGCGGGGGGGCCGTCGAGCAGTTCTTC. Protein: CSASSSGGAVEQFF.

This clonotype has more than one count but fewer than ten. This sequence joins TRBV6-1 and TRBJ1-2; 8 bases map to TRBD1. This CDR3 region has 15 residues. Trimming at V came to 2 bases and at J to 4 bases, leaving 6 bases not matched to a gene. In germline, CDR1 is MNHNS, CDR2 SASEGT. CDR3 residues: CASSEPGTGFYGYTF. For the CDR3, the DNA is TGTGCCAGCAGTGAACCCGGGACAGGCTTCTATGGCTACACCTTC.

Notes on this clonotype: This may be a read error, as it is one base from a much larger clone. The genes are TRBV4-1 and TRBJ2-3; D unresolved. V was trimmed by 2 bases and J by 5 bases, leaving 2 bases between them. This CDR3 has 11 amino acids. CDR1 MGHRA and CDR2 YSYEKL come from the germline V gene. The CDR3 region is CASSQLDTQYF. Here the CDR3 DNA reads TGCGCCAGCAGCCAATTAGATACGCAGTATTTT.

The chain has TRBV5-5 and TRBJ2-7, with a possible D match to TRBD1 (6 bases). This CDR3 has 14 residues. Deletions cut 2 bases from V and 4 bases from J, with 13 bases between. Germline V lookup: CDR1 SGHKS, CDR2 YYEKEE (reference sequence). Written as DNA, the CDR3 is TGTGCCAGCAGCTTTCGGACAGATTTTTACGAGCAGTACTTC. It specifies CASSFRTDFYEQYF. The complete variable domain, with remaining parts taken from reference TRBV5-5 and TRBJ2-7, reads DAGVTQSPTHLIKTRGQQVTLRCSPISGHKSVSWYQQVLGQGPQFIFQYYEKEERGRGNFPDRFSARQFPNYSSELNVNALLLGDSALYLCASSFRTDFYEQYFGPGTRLTVT.

CDR3 in amino acids: CASQPGLAAGELFF. The CDR3 DNA follows: TGTGCCTCTCAACCGGGACTAGCGGCCGGGGAGCTGTTTTTT. V and J are TRBV30 and TRBJ2-2; 11 positions agree with TRBD2. CDR3 length: 14 amino acids. The J segment lost 6 bases and the V segment lost 7 bases, leaving 7 bases of the junction unmatched. Germline CDR1 and CDR2: GTSNPN and SVGIG (reference sequence).

This chain links TRBV5-1 with TRBJ2-1; 9 nucleotides line up with TRBD1. The CDR3 is 15 amino acids. Unmatched junction bases numbered 5, after V lost 4 bases and J lost 3 bases. Germline V lookup: CDR1 SGHRS, CDR2 YFSETQ. DNA for the CDR3: TGCGCCAGCAGCGCGAACAGGGGGCTCTACAATGAGCAGTTCTTC. Protein product: CASSANRGLYNEQFF. The whole variable domain, filled in from reference TRBV5-1 and TRBJ2-1, reads KAGVTQTPRYLIKTRGQQVTLSCSPISGHRSVSWYQQTPGQGLQFLFEYFSETQRNKGNFPGRFSGRQFSNSRSEMNVSTLELGDSALYLCASSANRGLYNEQFFGPGTRLTVL.

The J gene is TRBJ2-7, the V gene TRBV2, with 9 positions matching TRBD2. The CDR3 is 14 amino acids. The V gene end was trimmed by 6 bases and the J gene end by 4 bases; junction bases not matched to a gene: 7. CDR1 is SNHLY and CDR2 is FYNNEI in the germline V gene. The CDR3 sequence: CASRSSGGRYEQYF. CDR3 DNA sequence: TGTGCCAGCAGGAGTAGCGGGGGTCGGTACGAGCAGTACTTC.

The chain uses TRBV20-1 and TRBJ2-1; 12 bases are shared with TRBD2. J lost 7 bases, V lost 3 bases, and 7 bases had no gene match. CDR1 and CDR2 from the germline V gene are DFQATT and SNEGSKA (reference sequence). CDR3 length: 15 residues. Written as DNA, the CDR3 is TGCAGTGCTAGGACTAGCGGGAGTTTTAGGAATGAGCAGTTCTTC. Translation gives CSARTSGSFRNEQFF.

The chain has TRBV7-9 and TRBJ2-5; D is possibly TRBD2 (5 bases). In germline, CDR1 is SEHNR, CDR2 FQNEAQ (reference sequence). The CDR3 sequence is 14 residues long. With 5 bases removed from V and 1 base from J, the gap between germline ends came to 11 bases. The CDR3 nucleotides read TGTGCCAGCAGCACAAGAGCGGTCCAAGAGACCCAGTACTTC. This translates into CASSTRAVQETQYF.

The V gene is TRBV29-1, the J gene TRBJ2-7; possible D gene TRBD2, 6 bases. CDR3 length: 13 amino acids. Per germline, CDR1 SQVTM and CDR2 ANQGSEA. The V end was cut by 6 bases, the J end by 2 bases, with 14 bases between. CDR3 sequence (DNA): TGCAGCGTAGGAGGAGGGTATCCCTACGAGCAGTACTTC. Translation gives CSVGGGYPYEQYF.

This clonotype was recorded a few times. This chain uses TRBV15 with TRBJ2-5, with D perhaps matching TRBD1 or TRBD2 (6 bases each). This CDR3 is built from 15 residues. Germline CDR1 is LNHNV and CDR2 is YYDKDF (reference sequence). The germline V and J ends were trimmed by 0 bases and 5 bases, with 13 bases remaining between them. CDR3 loop: CATSRDRGPGETQYF. The CDR3 DNA reads as TGTGCCACCAGCAGAGATCGGGGGCCGGGGGAGACCCAGTACTTC.

This clonotype was picked up many times. This chain uses TRBV4-1 with TRBJ2-2; 8 positions agree with TRBD1. The CDR3 covers 15 residues. The V gene end was trimmed by 5 bases and the J gene end by 4 bases; junction bases not matched to a gene: 6. CDR1 and CDR2 from the germline V gene are MGHRA and YSYEKL. The CDR3 sequence: CASSSRTGLTGELFF. The CDR3 DNA follows: TGCGCCAGCAGCTCCAGGACAGGGCTCACCGGGGAGCTGTTTTTT.

The chain links TRBV28 to TRBJ2-7, with 9 bases that match TRBD1. Germline V gene lookup returns CDR1 MDHEN and CDR2 SYDVKM. The CDR3 sequence is 16 residues long. V trimming: 3 bases; J trimming: 5 bases; junction bases outside the gene matches: 11. The chain's CDR3 is CASSFLGQGVPHEQYF. CDR3 DNA sequence: TGTGCCAGCAGTTTTTTGGGACAGGGAGTCCCCCACGAGCAGTACTTC.

The V call is TRBV15, the J call TRBJ1-2; the D gene is possibly TRBD1 (5 bases). The length of the CDR3 is 17 residues. The V end was cut by 1 base, the J end by 6 bases, with 21 bases between. Germline V CDR1 and CDR2: LNHNV, YYDKDF (reference sequence). The CDR3 DNA reads as TGTGCCACCAGCAGAGCAACAGGAATAACTATGACTAATGGCTACACCTTC. Protein product: CATSRATGITMTNGYTF.

The genes are TRBV9 and TRBJ2-3; D assignment may be TRBD1 or TRBD2 (6 bases each). The CDR3 length is 18 residues. The V and J ends lost 0 bases and 1 base respectively, with 18 bases between them. Germline lookup yields CDR1 SGDLS and CDR2 YYNGEE. The CDR3, as DNA: TGTGCCAGCAGCGTAGCCCGTCTTACAGGGAGGCGCACAGATACGCAGTATTTT. This sequence encodes CASSVARLTGRRTDTQYF. Drawing the rest from reference TRBV9 and TRBJ2-3, the complete variable domain is DSGVTQTPKHLITATGQRVTLRCSPRSGDLSVYWYQQSLDQGLQFLIQYYNGEERAKGNILERFSAQQFPDLHSELNLSSLELGDSALYFCASSVARLTGRRTDTQYFGPGTRLTVL.

The rearrangement links TRBV12-3 or TRBV12-4 to TRBJ2-1, with 8 bases aligning to TRBD2. The length of the CDR3 is 14 residues. Germline trimming cut 5 bases from V and 6 bases from J; bases unmatched to any gene: 6. The CDR3 sequence is CASSTGLAGNEQFF. CDR3 in DNA: TGTGCCAGCAGTACAGGACTAGCAGGCAATGAGCAGTTCTTC.

This clonotype was counted only a few times. The chain recombines TRBV4-2 with TRBJ2-3; 7 nucleotides align to TRBD2. The CDR3 covers 15 residues. V gave up 2 bases and J gave up 6 bases; unmatched junction bases: 8. Germline loops: CDR1 LGHNA, CDR2 YNFKEQ. The CDR3 region is CASSQSGLVGDTQYF. The CDR3 coding sequence is TGTGCCAGCAGCCAATCAGGACTAGTGGGTGATACGCAGTATTTT.

This clonotype was seen a handful of times. V and J are TRBV2 and TRBJ2-4; D call uncertain. The V end lost 8 bases, the J end lost 10 bases, and 15 bases lay between the germline ends. The CDR3 loop spans 12 amino acids. Germline V CDR1 and CDR2: SNHLY, FYNNEI. CDR3 DNA sequence: TGTGCCAGCGTCTCGGGTCGGGCAATTCAGTACTTC. Its protein product is CASVSGRAIQYF.